This T cell receptor (beta chain) was profiled in a study of T cells after yellow fever vaccination. General observations from the study: FACS-sorted repertoires might harbor abundant contaminating clonotypes from the bulk population.

Between the trimmed V and J ends, which lost 2 bases and 14 bases, there was a span of 15 bases. The CDR3 runs 12 residues. Concerning this clonotype: What it binds is not known.

The study made its TCR cDNA through 5'RACE template switching. That step introduced a universal primer site along with UMIs. From the 5' RACE reads, TCRdb called clonotypes with MiXCR, one entry per CDR3 protein. The top ten clones hold about 15% of a sample with about 630,000 distinct CDR3 sequences, about 12% of them seen once. The clonotype originates from a man aged 25 to 40 who received the YFV17D yellow fever vaccine. The chain recombines TRBV12-3 or TRBV12-4 with TRBJ2-5, with D hard to call. The material sequenced was PBMCs, taken on the day of the yellow fever booster vaccination. The DNA for the CDR3 is TGTGCCAGCAGTTTATTGGAGCCTATACATTACTTC. This translates into CASSLLEPIHYF.